What follows describes a single TCR beta chain. Its antigen is still unknown. MiXCR was run by TCRdb on the reads, yielding one entry per CDR3 protein. The sample includes around 900,000 distinct CDR3 sequences, about a third of them seen just once. The data belong to a study of T cell repertoires in cytomegalovirus infection. On the study more broadly: CMV epitopes, recently identified HLA-C-restricted and well-studied HLA-B-restricted, were used. An indication of both CMV infection and matching HLA type came from public TCR beta signatures.

General study results and limits: HLA-C-restricted CMV clonotypes gave the most frequent clonotype in two of eight donors. Cumulative public TCR beta family frequency identified CMV carriers with the relevant HLA.

The germline V and J ends were trimmed by 6 bases and 6 bases, with 15 bases remaining between them. The CDR3 has 14 residues. The TCR was taken from a human donor in good health (CMV status not recorded). Some clones in this sample may be carry-over from other donors' samples. V and J are TRBV12-3 or TRBV12-4 and TRBJ2-1; D may be TRBD1 or TRBD2 (5 bases each). The source material was cultured CD8+ T cells from PBMCs, sampled from culture after CMV antigen stimulation. The CDR3 is CASRAGTLGNEQFF. In nucleotides, the CDR3 is TGTGCCAGCAGGGCTGGGACCTTAGGCAATGAGCAGTTCTTC.